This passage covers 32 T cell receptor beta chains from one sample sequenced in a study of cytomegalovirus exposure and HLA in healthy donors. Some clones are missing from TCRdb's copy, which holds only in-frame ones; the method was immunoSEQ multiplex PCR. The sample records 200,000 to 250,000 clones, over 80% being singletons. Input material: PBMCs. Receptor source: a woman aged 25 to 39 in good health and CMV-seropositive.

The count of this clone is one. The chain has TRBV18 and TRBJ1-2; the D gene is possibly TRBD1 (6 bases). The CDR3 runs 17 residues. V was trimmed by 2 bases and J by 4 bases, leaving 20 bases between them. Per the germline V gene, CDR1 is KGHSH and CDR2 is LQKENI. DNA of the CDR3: TGTGCCAGCTCACCATTCGGCGACAACAGGGTGGGCTATGGCTACACCTTC. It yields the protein CASSPFGDNRVGYGYTF.

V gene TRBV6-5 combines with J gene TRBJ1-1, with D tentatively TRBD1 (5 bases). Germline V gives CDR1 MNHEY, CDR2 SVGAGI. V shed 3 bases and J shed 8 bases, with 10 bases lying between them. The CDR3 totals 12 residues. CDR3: CASSYGAGEAFF. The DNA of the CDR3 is TGTGCCAGCAGTTATGGGGCAGGGGAAGCTTTCTTT.

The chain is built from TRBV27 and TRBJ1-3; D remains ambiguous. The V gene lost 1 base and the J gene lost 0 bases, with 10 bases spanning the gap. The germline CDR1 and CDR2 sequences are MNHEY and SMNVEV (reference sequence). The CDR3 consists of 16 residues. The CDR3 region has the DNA TGTGCCAGCAGTTTATTAGGACCCCACTCTGGAAACACCATATATTTT. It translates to CASSLLGPHSGNTIYF.

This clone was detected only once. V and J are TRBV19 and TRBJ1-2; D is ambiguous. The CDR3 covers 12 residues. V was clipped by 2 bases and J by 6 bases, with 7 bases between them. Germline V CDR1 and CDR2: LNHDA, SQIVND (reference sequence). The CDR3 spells CASSILSDGYTF. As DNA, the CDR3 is TGTGCCAGTAGTATACTCTCCGATGGCTACACCTTC. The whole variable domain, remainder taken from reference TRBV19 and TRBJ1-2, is DGGITQSPKYLFRKEGQNVTLSCEQNLNHDAMYWYRQDPGQGLRLIYYSQIVNDFQKGDIAEGYSVSREKKESFPLTVTSAQKNPTAFYLCASSILSDGYTFGSGTRLTVV.

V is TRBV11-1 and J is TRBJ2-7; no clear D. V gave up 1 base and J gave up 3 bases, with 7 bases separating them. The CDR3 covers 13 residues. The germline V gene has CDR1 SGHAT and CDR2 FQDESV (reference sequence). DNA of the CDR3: TGTGCCAGCAGCTTAGGCCGCAGCTACGAGCAGTACTTC. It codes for CASSLGRSYEQYF.

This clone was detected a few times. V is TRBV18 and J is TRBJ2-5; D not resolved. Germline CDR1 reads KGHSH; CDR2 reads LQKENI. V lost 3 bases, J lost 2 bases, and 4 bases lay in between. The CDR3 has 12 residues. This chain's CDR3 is CASSPEQETQYF. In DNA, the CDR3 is TGTGCCAGCTCACCTGAACAAGAGACCCAGTACTTC.

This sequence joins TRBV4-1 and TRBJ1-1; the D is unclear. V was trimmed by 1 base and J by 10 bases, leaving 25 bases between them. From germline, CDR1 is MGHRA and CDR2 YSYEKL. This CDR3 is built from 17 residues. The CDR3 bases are TGCGCCAGCAGCCAAGGGAGGGCACGAACCCGCCGGGGAGGAGCTTTCTTT. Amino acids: CASSQGRARTRRGGAFF.

CDR3 in DNA: TGTGCCAGCAGAGGATCTTCCGGGCAGCCCCAGCATTTT. As protein: CASRGSSGQPQHF. The rearrangement joins TRBV6-5 to TRBJ1-5; D gene uncertain. Germline V lookup: CDR1 MNHEY, CDR2 SVGAGI. V shed 6 bases and J shed 7 bases, with 13 bases lying between them. CDR3 length: 13 residues.

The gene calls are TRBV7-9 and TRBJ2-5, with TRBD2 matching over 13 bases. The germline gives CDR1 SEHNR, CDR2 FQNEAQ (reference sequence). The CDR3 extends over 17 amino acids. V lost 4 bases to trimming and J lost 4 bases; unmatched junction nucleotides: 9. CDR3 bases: TGTGCCAGCAGCTCAGAGGGACTAGCGGGATGGGGAGAGACCCAGTACTTC. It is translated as CASSSEGLAGWGETQYF.

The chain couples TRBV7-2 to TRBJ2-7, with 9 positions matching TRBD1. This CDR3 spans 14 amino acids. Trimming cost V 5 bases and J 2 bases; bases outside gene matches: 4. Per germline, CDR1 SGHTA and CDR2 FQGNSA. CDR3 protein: CASSPGTGTYEQYF. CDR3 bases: TGTGCCAGCAGCCCCGGGACAGGGACCTACGAGCAGTACTTC.

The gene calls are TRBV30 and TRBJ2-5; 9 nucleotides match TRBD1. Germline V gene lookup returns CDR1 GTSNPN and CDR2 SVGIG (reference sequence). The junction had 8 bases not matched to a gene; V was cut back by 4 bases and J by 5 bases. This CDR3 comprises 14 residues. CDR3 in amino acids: CAWNLLGQGETQYF. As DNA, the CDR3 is TGTGCCTGGAACCTTCTAGGACAGGGGGAGACCCAGTACTTC.

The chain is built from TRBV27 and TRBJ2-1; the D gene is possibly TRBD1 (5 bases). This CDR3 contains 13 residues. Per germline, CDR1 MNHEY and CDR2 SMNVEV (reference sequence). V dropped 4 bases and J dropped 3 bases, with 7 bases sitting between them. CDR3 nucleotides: TGTGCCAGCAGTTCAGACAGCTACAATGAGCAGTTCTTC. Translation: CASSSDSYNEQFF.

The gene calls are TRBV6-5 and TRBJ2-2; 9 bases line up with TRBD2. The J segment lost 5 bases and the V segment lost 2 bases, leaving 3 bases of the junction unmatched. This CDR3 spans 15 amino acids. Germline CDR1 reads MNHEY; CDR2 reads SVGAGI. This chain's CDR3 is CASSYQLAGTGELFF. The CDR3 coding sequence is TGTGCCAGCAGTTACCAGCTAGCGGGGACCGGGGAGCTGTTTTTT.

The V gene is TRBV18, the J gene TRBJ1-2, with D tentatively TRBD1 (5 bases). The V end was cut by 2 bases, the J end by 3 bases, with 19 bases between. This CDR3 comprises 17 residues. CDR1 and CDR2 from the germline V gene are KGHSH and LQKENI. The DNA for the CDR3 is TGTGCCAGCTCACCATATAACACCGGGACTATAGACTATGGCTACACCTTC. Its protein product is CASSPYNTGTIDYGYTF.

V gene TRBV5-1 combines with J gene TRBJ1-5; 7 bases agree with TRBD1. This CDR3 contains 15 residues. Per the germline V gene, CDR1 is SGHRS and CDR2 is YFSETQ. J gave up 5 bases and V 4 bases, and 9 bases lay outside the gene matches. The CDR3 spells CASSERGGAYQPQHF. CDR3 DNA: TGCGCCAGCAGCGAGCGAGGGGGCGCATATCAGCCCCAGCATTTT.

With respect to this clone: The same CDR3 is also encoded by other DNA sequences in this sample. The CDR3 loop reads CASSLDRQPQHF. CDR3 nucleotides: TGTGCCAGCAGCTTAGATCGTCAGCCCCAGCATTTT. The V gene is TRBV7-9, the J gene TRBJ1-5; D gene ambiguous. The germline V gene has CDR1 SEHNR and CDR2 FQNEAQ (reference sequence). V shed 1 base and J shed 6 bases, with 4 bases lying between them. The CDR3 spans 12 residues.

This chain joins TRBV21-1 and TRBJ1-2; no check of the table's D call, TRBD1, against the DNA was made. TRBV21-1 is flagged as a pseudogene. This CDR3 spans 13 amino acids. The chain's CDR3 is CASSTGGPYGYTF. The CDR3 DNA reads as TGTGCCAGCAGCACAGGGGGACCCTATGGCTACACCTTC.

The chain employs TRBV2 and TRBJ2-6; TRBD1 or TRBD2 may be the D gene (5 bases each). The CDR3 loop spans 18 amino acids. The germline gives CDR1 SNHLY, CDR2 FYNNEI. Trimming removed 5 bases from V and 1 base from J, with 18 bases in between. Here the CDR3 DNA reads TGTGCCAGCAGTAGGACACATCCGACGGGGTCTGGGGCCAACGTCCTGACTTTC. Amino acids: CASSRTHPTGSGANVLTF. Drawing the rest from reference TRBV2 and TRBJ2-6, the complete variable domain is EPEVTQTPSHQVTQMGQEVILRCVPISNHLYFYWYRQILGQKVEFLVSFYNNEISEKSEIFDDQFSVERPDGSNFTLKIRSTKLEDSAMYFCASSRTHPTGSGANVLTFGAGSRLTVL.

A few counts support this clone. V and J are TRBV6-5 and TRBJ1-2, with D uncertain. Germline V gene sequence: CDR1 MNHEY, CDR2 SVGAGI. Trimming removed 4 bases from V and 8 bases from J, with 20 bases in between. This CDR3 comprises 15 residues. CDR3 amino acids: CASSFSRTYSLGYTF. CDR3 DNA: TGTGCCAGCAGTTTTTCTCGGACCTACTCTTTAGGCTACACCTTC.

CDR3 bases: TGTGCCAGCAGTCGGTTGTACGAGCAGTACTTC. Translating gives CASSRLYEQYF. The chain carries TRBV5-5 and TRBJ2-7; no clear D gene. CDR1 and CDR2 from the germline V gene are SGHKS and YYEKEE (reference sequence). The CDR3 consists of 11 residues. The V and J ends lost 5 bases and 4 bases respectively, with 7 bases between them.

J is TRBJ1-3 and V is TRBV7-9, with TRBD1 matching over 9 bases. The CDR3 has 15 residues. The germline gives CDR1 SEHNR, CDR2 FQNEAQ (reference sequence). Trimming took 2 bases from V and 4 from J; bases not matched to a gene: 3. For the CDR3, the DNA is TGTGCCAGCAGCTTAAACAGGGGGCGCGGAAACACCATATATTTT. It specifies CASSLNRGRGNTIYF.

CDR3 nucleotide sequence: TGTGCCTGGAGTTTCAGGGGTTTTGGGCAAGAGACCCAGTACTTC. Translation gives CAWSFRGFGQETQYF. The rearrangement uses TRBV30 and TRBJ2-5; tentatively, D is TRBD1 (6 bases). The germline CDR1 and CDR2 sequences are GTSNPN and SVGIG (reference sequence). The V gene lost 2 bases and the J gene lost 2 bases, with 15 bases spanning the gap. This CDR3 has 15 amino acids.

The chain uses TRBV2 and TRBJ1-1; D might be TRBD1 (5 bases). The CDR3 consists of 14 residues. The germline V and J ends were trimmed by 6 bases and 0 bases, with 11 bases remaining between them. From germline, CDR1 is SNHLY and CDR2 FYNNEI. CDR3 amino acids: CASRETELNTEAFF. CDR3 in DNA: TGTGCCAGCAGGGAGACAGAGTTGAACACTGAAGCTTTCTTT.

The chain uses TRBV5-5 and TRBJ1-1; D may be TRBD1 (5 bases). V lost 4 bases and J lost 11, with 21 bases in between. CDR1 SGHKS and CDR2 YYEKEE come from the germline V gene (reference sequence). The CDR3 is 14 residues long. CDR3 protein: CASSTPDIRREAFF. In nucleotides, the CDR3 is TGTGCCAGCAGCACCCCGGACATCCGCCGTGAGGCTTTCTTT. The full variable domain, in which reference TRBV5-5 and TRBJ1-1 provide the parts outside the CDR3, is DAGVTQSPTHLIKTRGQQVTLRCSPISGHKSVSWYQQVLGQGPQFIFQYYEKEERGRGNFPDRFSARQFPNYSSELNVNALLLGDSALYLCASSTPDIRREAFFGQGTRLTVV.

DNA for the CDR3: TGCAGTGCTACAACCGGGCTAGCGCAGTACTTC. As protein: CSATTGLAQYF. V gene TRBV20-1 combines with J gene TRBJ2-7, with a tentative D call TRBD2 (5 bases). Trimming removed 4 bases from V and 9 bases from J, with 13 bases in between. Germline V gene sequence: CDR1 DFQATT, CDR2 SNEGSKA (reference sequence). The CDR3 extends over 11 amino acids.

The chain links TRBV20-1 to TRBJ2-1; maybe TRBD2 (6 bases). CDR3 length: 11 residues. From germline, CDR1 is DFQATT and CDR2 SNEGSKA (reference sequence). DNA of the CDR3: TGCATCCACCGCGGGGTCAATGAGCAGTTCTTC. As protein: CIHRGVNEQFF.

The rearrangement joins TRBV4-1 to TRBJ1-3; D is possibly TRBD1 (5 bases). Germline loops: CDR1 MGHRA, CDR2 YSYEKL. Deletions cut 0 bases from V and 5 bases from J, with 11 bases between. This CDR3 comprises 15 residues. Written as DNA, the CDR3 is TGCGCCAGCAGCCAAGAATGGGCAGGGAGAAACACCATATATTTT. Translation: CASSQEWAGRNTIYF.

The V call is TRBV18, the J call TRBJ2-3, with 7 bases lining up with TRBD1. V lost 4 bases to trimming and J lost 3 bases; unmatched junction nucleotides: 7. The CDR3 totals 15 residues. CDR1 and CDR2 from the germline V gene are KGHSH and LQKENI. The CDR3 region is CASSQGAMGTDTQYF. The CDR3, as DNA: TGTGCCAGCTCACAGGGGGCTATGGGGACAGATACGCAGTATTTT.

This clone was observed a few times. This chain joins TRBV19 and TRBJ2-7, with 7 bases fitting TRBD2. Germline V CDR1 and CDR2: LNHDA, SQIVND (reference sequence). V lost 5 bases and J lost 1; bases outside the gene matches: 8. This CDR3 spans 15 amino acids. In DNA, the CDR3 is TGTGCCAGTAGTCCCACGGGAGGAGTTTCCTACGAGCAGTACTTC. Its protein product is CASSPTGGVSYEQYF.

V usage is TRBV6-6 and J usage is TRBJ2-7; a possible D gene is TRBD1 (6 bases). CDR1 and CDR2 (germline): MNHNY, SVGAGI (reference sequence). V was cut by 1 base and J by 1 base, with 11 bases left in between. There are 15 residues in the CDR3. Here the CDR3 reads CASSYFGGASYEQYF. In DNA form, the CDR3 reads TGTGCCAGCAGTTACTTTGGGGGCGCTTCCTACGAGCAGTACTTC.

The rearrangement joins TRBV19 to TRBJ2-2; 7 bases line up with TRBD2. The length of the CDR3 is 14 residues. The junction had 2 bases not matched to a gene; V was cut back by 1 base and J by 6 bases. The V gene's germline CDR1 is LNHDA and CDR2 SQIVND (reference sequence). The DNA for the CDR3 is TGTGCCAGTAGTATAGTTCGGGGGGCCGGGGAGCTGTTTTTT. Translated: CASSIVRGAGELFF. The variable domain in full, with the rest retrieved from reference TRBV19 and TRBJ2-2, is DGGITQSPKYLFRKEGQNVTLSCEQNLNHDAMYWYRQDPGQGLRLIYYSQIVNDFQKGDIAEGYSVSREKKESFPLTVTSAQKNPTAFYLCASSIVRGAGELFFGEGSRLTVL.

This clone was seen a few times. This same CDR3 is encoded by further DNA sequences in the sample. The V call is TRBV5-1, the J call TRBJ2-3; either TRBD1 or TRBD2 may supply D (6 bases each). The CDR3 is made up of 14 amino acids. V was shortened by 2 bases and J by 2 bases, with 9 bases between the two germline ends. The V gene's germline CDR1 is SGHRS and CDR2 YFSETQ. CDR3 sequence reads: CASSLGGYTDTQYF. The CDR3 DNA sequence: TGCGCCAGCAGCTTAGGGGGGTACACAGATACGCAGTATTTT.